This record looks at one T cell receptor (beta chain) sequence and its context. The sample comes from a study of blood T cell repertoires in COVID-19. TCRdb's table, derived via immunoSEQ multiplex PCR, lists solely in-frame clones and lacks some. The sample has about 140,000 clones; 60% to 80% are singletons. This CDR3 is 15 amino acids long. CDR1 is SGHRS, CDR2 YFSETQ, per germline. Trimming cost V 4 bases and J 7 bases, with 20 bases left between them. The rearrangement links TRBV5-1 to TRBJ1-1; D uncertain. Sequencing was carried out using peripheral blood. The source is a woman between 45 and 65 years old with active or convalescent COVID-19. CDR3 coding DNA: TGCGCCAGCAGCCCCCGGCGGGGTGGGGTTGGTGAAGCTTTCTTT. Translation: CASSPRRGGVGEAFF.